The 21 T cell receptor beta chains below come from one sample, sequenced in a study of T cell responses to AZD1222 COVID-19 vaccine. Method: immunoSEQ multiplex PCR; TCRdb's copy keeps in-frame clones and lacks some. This sample has around 100,000 clones, with about 88% found just once. The sequencing here drew on peripheral blood, taken on day 0 of AZD1222 vaccination. These receptors were taken from an adult in good health.

J is TRBJ2-3 and V is TRBV19; D uncertain. CDR3 length: 13 residues. Trimming cost V 10 bases and J 0 bases, with 11 bases left between them. Germline V lookup: CDR1 LNHDA, CDR2 SQIVND (reference sequence). CDR3 nucleotides: TGTGCCACGTCTGATAGAAGCACAGATACGCAGTATTTT. It specifies CATSDRSTDTQYF. Complete variable domain (other parts from reference TRBV19 and TRBJ2-3): DGGITQSPKYLFRKEGQNVTLSCEQNLNHDAMYWYRQDPGQGLRLIYYSQIVNDFQKGDIAEGYSVSREKKESFPLTVTSAQKNPTAFYLCATSDRSTDTQYFGPGTRLTVL.

The rearrangement uses TRBV18 and TRBJ1-1; D not resolved. Germline V gives CDR1 KGHSH, CDR2 LQKENI. The V and J ends lost 6 bases and 4 bases respectively, with 27 bases between them. The CDR3 sequence is 18 residues long. The CDR3 is CASSPYRGSGVRSTEAFF. The DNA of the CDR3 is TGTGCCAGCTCGCCATATCGCGGGTCCGGGGTCAGAAGCACTGAAGCTTTCTTT. Based on the CDR3 plus reference TRBV18 and TRBJ1-1, the full variable domain is NAGVMQNPRHLVRRRGQEARLRCSPMKGHSHVYWYRQLPEEGLKFMVYLQKENIIDESGMPKERFSAEFPKEGPSILRIQQVVRGDSAAYFCASSPYRGSGVRSTEAFFGQGTRLTVV.

The chain carries TRBV6-5 and TRBJ1-2, with D maybe TRBD1 (5 bases). CDR1 and CDR2 (germline): MNHEY, SVGAGI. The CDR3 has 13 amino acids. Trimming removed 5 bases from V and 8 bases from J, with 15 bases in between. The CDR3 DNA follows: TGTGCCAGCAGTCTACGGGACCGCCTGGGCTACACCTTC. This sequence encodes CASSLRDRLGYTF.

This chain links TRBV11-3 with TRBJ1-2; no reliable D call. Trimming cost V 5 bases and J 1 base, with 5 bases left between them. Looked up from germline, CDR1 is SGHNT and CDR2 is YENEEA. This CDR3 region has 12 residues. The chain's CDR3 is CASSTNNYGYTF. The CDR3 region has the DNA TGTGCCAGCAGCACGAATAACTATGGCTACACCTTC.

The V and J genes are TRBV5-4 and TRBJ2-7, with a weak D call TRBD2 (6 bases). Trimming pared 4 bases from V and 0 bases from J, leaving 11 bases between. CDR1 and CDR2 (germline): SGHNT, YYREEE (reference sequence). The length of the CDR3 is 14 residues. The CDR3 spells CASSGTVSSYEQYF. In nucleotides, the CDR3 is TGTGCCAGCAGCGGGACTGTTAGCTCCTACGAGCAGTACTTC.

This chain links TRBV19 with TRBJ1-4; TRBD1 aligns across 10 bases. This CDR3 comprises 16 residues. Germline V gene lookup returns CDR1 LNHDA and CDR2 SQIVND (reference sequence). Unmatched junction bases numbered 4, after V lost 3 bases and J lost 3 bases. This CDR3 is CASSMTGGASNEKLFF. CDR3 DNA: TGTGCCAGTAGTATGACAGGGGGCGCTTCTAATGAAAAACTGTTTTTT.

J is TRBJ1-1 and V is TRBV6-5; weak D call: TRBD1 (5 bases). Trimming took off 6 bases at V and 4 bases at J, with 18 bases between the two ends. This CDR3 comprises 15 residues. Germline V gives CDR1 MNHEY, CDR2 SVGAGI. The CDR3 DNA reads TGTGCCAGCAGAGTGACAGCATGGGGGGGCACTGAAGCTTTCTTT. The encoded protein is CASRVTAWGGTEAFF.

The chain recombines TRBV3-1 (or the pseudogene TRBV3-2) with TRBJ1-6, with a tentative D call TRBD1 (5 bases). This CDR3 is 15 amino acids long. Germline V gene data show CDR1 as LGHDT and CDR2 as YNNKEL (reference sequence). The V and J ends lost 1 base and 4 bases respectively, with 8 bases between them. The CDR3 spells CASSQVTAYNSPLHF. Written as DNA, the CDR3 is TGTGCCAGCAGCCAAGTGACAGCTTATAATTCACCCCTCCACTTT.

The chain links TRBV9 to TRBJ1-5; no firm D call. CDR3 length: 14 amino acids. Germline V gene sequence: CDR1 SGDLS, CDR2 YYNGEE. Trimming cost V 0 bases and J 7 bases, with 11 bases left between them. CDR3 amino acids: CASSVGGTEQPQHF. The CDR3 coding sequence is TGTGCCAGCAGCGTAGGGGGTACGGAGCAGCCCCAGCATTTT.

The V gene is TRBV7-9, the J gene TRBJ1-4; D not resolved. The CDR3 contains 16 residues. Trimming cost V 2 bases and J 4 bases, with 14 bases left between them. Germline V gene data show CDR1 as SEHNR and CDR2 as FQNEAQ (reference sequence). CDR3 region: CASSLRGMRVNEKLFF. For the CDR3, the DNA is TGTGCCAGCAGCTTACGAGGCATGAGGGTTAATGAAAAACTGTTTTTT.

V usage is TRBV10-3 and J usage is TRBJ2-2; D gene uncertain. The germline CDR1 and CDR2 sequences are ENHRY and SYGVKD. The CDR3 runs to 16 residues. The V end was cut by 0 bases, the J end by 2 bases, with 10 bases between. The CDR3 loop reads CAISESIRINTGELFF. CDR3 DNA sequence: TGTGCCATCAGTGAGTCGATTCGGATCAACACCGGGGAGCTGTTTTTT.

This clone was detected once. The chain couples TRBV19 to TRBJ2-1; D is ambiguous. The CDR3 is 15 residues long. The V end was cut by 4 bases, the J end by 0 bases, with 10 bases between. CDR1 LNHDA and CDR2 SQIVND come from the germline V gene (reference sequence). CDR3 in amino acids: CASSKSHSSYNEQFF. The CDR3 coding sequence is TGTGCCAGTAGTAAGAGCCATAGCTCCTACAATGAGCAGTTCTTC.

V is TRBV10-2 and J is TRBJ1-2; 8 bases align to TRBD1. The CDR3 has 15 residues. The junction had 12 bases not matched to a gene; V was cut back by 6 bases and J by 6 bases. Germline values: CDR1 WSHSY, CDR2 SAAADI. CDR3 protein: CASSPPQGVNDGYTF. The CDR3 DNA reads TGCGCCAGCAGCCCTCCACAGGGGGTGAACGATGGCTACACCTTC.

V usage is TRBV5-4 and J usage is TRBJ2-2; 9 positions match TRBD1. This CDR3 is built from 17 residues. Germline CDR1 reads SGHNT; CDR2 reads YYREEE (reference sequence). The J segment lost 3 bases and the V segment lost 0 bases, leaving 6 bases of the junction unmatched. CDR3 nucleotide sequence: TGTGCCAGCAGCTTGGCGCCGGGACAGGGATACACCGGGGAGCTGTTTTTT. This gives the protein CASSLAPGQGYTGELFF.

The rearrangement uses TRBV13 and TRBJ2-7, with D uncertain. Trimming shortened V by 0 bases and J by 2 bases, and 8 bases separated the two germline ends. Germline loops: CDR1 PRHDT, CDR2 FYEKMQ (reference sequence). This CDR3 spans 14 amino acids. This CDR3 reads CASSLGPNPYEQYF. The CDR3 DNA follows: TGTGCCAGCAGCTTAGGCCCCAACCCCTACGAGCAGTACTTC.

The chain has TRBV27 and TRBJ1-2; possible D gene TRBD1, 5 bases. The ends were cut back, 5 bases at V and 7 bases at J, with 23 bases in the middle. The CDR3 is made up of 16 amino acids. The V gene's germline CDR1 is MNHEY and CDR2 SMNVEV (reference sequence). CDR3 sequence reads: CASSPSRRAGFRGYTF. In DNA, the CDR3 is TGTGCCAGCAGTCCCTCTCGCAGGGCTGGCTTTCGTGGCTACACCTTC.

The chain has TRBV5-1 and TRBJ2-3, with D possibly TRBD2 on 5 matching bases. CDR1 is SGHRS, CDR2 YFSETQ, per germline. The V end lost 0 bases, the J end lost 5 bases, and 13 bases lay between the germline ends. The CDR3 length is 15 residues. CDR3 sequence: CASSLESPRGDTQYF. CDR3 nucleotide sequence: TGCGCCAGCAGCTTGGAGTCCCCCCGGGGAGATACGCAGTATTTT. The full variable domain, its missing parts supplied by reference TRBV5-1 and TRBJ2-3, is KAGVTQTPRYLIKTRGQQVTLSCSPISGHRSVSWYQQTPGQGLQFLFEYFSETQRNKGNFPGRFSGRQFSNSRSEMNVSTLELGDSALYLCASSLESPRGDTQYFGPGTRLTVL.

The chain employs TRBV19 and TRBJ1-1; 9 bases map to TRBD1. The CDR3 contains 15 residues. The junction had 7 bases not matched to a gene; V was cut back by 7 bases and J by 1 base. Germline loops: CDR1 LNHDA, CDR2 SQIVND (reference sequence). CDR3 coding DNA: TGTGCCAGTACCCGAACAGGGGGCGGGAACACTGAAGCTTTCTTT. It codes for CASTRTGGGNTEAFF.

The chain employs TRBV4-1 and TRBJ1-4; TRBD1 matches 7 bases. The germline V gene has CDR1 MGHRA and CDR2 YSYEKL. This CDR3 region has 15 residues. With 0 bases clipped from V and 6 bases from J, the junction kept 4 bases outside the gene matches. The CDR3 loop is CASSQDQGGDEKLFF. The CDR3 DNA is TGCGCCAGCAGCCAAGACCAGGGGGGGGATGAAAAACTGTTTTTT.

As DNA, the CDR3 is TGTGCCAGCAGAGCGCCTGGGGGGGGTTCACCCCTCCACTTT. Protein: CASRAPGGGSPLHF. This chain joins TRBV2 and TRBJ1-6, with D maybe TRBD1 (5 bases). This CDR3 spans 14 amino acids. V lost 6 bases and J 9 bases, leaving 15 bases between the germline ends. The germline V gene has CDR1 SNHLY and CDR2 FYNNEI.

The rearrangement links TRBV4-3 to TRBJ2-7, with TRBD1 matching over 7 bases. V was pared by 0 bases and J by 3 bases, with 5 bases of the junction left unmatched. This CDR3 is built from 15 residues. Germline-derived CDR1 and CDR2 are LGHNA and YSLEER. The CDR3 loop is CASSQEQTGLYEQYF. In DNA, the CDR3 is TGCGCCAGCAGCCAAGAACAGACAGGGCTCTACGAGCAGTACTTC.